The TCR beta chain described here comes from a study of blood T cell repertoires in COVID-19. Sequencing used immunoSEQ multiplex PCR; TCRdb keeps in-frame clones, though not all of them. The repertoire holds 53,000 or so clones, with less than 80% as singletons. Germline CDR1 WSHSY, CDR2 SAAADI. The CDR3 is 22 amino acids. The V and J ends lost 0 bases and 4 bases, in that order; junction bases with no gene match: 21. Sequencing input: peripheral blood. This receptor was identified in a man aged 60 to 69 with acute or convalescent COVID-19. The genes are TRBV10-2 and TRBJ1-2, with TRBD1 matching 12 bases. Written as DNA, the CDR3 is TGCGCCAGCAGTGAGTCCTACTACCGGTCCCGGGACAGGGGGCCGGGCGTCTATGGCTACACCTTC. Amino acid sequence: CASSESYYRSRDRGPGVYGYTF.